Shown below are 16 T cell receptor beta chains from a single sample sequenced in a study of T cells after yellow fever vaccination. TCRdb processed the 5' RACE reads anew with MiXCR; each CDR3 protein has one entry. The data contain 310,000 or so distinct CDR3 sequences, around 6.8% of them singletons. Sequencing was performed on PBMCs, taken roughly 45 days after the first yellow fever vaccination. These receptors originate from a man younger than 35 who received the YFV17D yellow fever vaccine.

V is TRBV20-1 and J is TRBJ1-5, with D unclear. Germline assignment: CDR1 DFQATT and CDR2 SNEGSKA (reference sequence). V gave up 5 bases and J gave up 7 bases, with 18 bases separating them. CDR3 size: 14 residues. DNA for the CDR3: TGCAGTGCTCCCCTAGGCGCCTCAGACCAGCCCCAGCATTTT. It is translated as CSAPLGASDQPQHF.

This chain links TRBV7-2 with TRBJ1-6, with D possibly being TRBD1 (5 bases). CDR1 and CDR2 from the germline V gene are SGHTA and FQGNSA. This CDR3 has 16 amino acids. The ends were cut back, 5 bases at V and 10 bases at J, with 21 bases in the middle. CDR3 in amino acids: CASSLLGQGLGSPLHF. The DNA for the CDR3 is TGTGCCAGCAGCCTACTCGGCCAGGGCTTGGGCTCACCCCTCCACTTT. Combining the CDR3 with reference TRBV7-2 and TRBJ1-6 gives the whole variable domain GAGVSQSPSNKVTEKGKDVELRCDPISGHTALYWYRQSLGQGLEFLIYFQGNSAPDKSGLPSDRFSAERTGGSVSTLTIQRTQQEDSAVYLCASSLLGQGLGSPLHFGNGTRLTVT.

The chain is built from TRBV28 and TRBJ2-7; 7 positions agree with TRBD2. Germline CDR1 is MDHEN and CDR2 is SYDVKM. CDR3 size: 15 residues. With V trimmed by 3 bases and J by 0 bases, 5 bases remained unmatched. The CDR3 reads CASSFQRGPSYEQYV. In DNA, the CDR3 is TGTGCCAGCAGTTTCCAGCGGGGCCCCTCCTACGAGCAGTACGTC.

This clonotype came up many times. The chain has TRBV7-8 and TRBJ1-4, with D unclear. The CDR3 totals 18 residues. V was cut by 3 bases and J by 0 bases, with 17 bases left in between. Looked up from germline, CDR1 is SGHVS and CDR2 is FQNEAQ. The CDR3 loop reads CASSLRTSGITTNEKLFF. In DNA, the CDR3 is TGTGCCAGCAGCTTGAGAACTAGCGGAATTACAACTAATGAAAAACTGTTTTTT.

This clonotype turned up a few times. In nucleotides, the CDR3 is TGCGCCAGCAGCCCCGGAGGGACAGGGGTCGGCTACACCTTC. This translates into CASSPGGTGVGYTF. This chain connects TRBV5-1 to TRBJ1-2, with 10 bases fitting TRBD1. The CDR3 extends over 14 amino acids. Germline lookup yields CDR1 SGHRS and CDR2 YFSETQ. The V segment lost 4 bases and the J segment 8 bases; nucleotides outside the gene matches: 8.

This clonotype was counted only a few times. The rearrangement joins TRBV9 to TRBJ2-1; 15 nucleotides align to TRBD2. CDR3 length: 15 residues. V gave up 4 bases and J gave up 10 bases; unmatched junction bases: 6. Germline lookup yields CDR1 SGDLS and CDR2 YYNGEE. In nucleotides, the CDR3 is TGTGCCAGCAGCTGGGGACTAGCGGGGGGCGGGGAGCAGTTCTTC. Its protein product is CASSWGLAGGGEQFF.

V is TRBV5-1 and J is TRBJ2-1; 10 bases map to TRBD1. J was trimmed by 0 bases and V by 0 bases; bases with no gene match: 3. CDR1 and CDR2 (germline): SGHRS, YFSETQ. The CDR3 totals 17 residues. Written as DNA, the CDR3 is TGCGCCAGCAGCTTGGGGACAGGGGGTGTCTCCTACAATGAGCAGTTCTTC. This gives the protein CASSLGTGGVSYNEQFF. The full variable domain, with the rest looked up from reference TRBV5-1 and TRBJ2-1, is KAGVTQTPRYLIKTRGQQVTLSCSPISGHRSVSWYQQTPGQGLQFLFEYFSETQRNKGNFPGRFSGRQFSNSRSEMNVSTLELGDSALYLCASSLGTGGVSYNEQFFGPGTRLTVL.

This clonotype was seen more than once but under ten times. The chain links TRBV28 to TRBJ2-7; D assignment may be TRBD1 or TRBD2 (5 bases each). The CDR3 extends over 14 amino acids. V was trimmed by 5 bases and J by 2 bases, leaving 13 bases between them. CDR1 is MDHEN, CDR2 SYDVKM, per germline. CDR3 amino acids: CASSTRDGPYEQYV. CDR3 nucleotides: TGTGCCAGCAGTACCAGGGACGGGCCCTACGAGCAGTACGTC.

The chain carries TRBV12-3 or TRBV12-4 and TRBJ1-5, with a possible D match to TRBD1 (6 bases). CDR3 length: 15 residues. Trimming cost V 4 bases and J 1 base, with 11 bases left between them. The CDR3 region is CASSSSDRSNQPQHF. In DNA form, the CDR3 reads TGTGCCAGCAGTTCGTCGGACAGAAGCAATCAGCCCCAGCATTTT.

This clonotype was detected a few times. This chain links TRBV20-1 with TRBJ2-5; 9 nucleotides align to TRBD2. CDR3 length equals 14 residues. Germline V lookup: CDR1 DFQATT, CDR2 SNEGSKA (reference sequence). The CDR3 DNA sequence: TGCACCAGCCAGCGGGGGGCCGGGGTAGAGACCCAGTACTTC. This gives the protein CTSQRGAGVETQYF.

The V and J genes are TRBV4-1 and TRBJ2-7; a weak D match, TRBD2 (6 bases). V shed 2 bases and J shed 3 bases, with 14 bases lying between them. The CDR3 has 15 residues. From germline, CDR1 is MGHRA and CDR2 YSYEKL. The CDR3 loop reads CASSQPRVSGYEQYF. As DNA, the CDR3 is TGCGCCAGCAGCCAACCCAGGGTTAGCGGCTACGAGCAGTACTTC.

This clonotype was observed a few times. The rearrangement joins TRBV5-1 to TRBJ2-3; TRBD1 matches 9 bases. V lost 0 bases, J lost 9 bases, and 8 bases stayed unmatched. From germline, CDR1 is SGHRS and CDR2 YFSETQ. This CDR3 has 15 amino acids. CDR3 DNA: TGCGCCAGCAGCTTGGGACAGGGGGGCATTTTGACGCAGTATTTT. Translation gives CASSLGQGGILTQYF.

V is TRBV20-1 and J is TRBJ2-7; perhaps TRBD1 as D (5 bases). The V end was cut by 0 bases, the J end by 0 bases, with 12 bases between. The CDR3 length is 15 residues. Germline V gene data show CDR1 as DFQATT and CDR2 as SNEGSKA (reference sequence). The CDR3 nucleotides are TGCAGTGCTAGAGATCGTCACAGGAGCTCCTACGAGCAGTACGTC. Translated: CSARDRHRSSYEQYV.

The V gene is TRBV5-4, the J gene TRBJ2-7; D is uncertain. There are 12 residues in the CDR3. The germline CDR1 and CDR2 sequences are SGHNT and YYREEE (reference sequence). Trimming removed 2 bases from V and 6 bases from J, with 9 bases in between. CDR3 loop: CASSFSPREQYF. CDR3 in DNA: TGTGCCAGCAGCTTTTCCCCCCGCGAGCAGTACTTC. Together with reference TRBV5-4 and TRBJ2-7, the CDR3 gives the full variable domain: ETGVTQSPTHLIKTRGQQVTLRCSSQSGHNTVSWYQQALGQGPQFIFQYYREEENGRGNFPPRFSGLQFPNYSSELNVNALELDDSALYLCASSFSPREQYFGPGTRLTVT.

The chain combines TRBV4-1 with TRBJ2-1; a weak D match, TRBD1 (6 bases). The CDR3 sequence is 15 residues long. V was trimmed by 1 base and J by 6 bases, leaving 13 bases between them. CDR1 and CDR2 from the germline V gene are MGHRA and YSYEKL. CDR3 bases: TGCGCCAGCAGCCAAGCCCCTACAGGGTCCAATGAGCAGTTCTTC. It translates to CASSQAPTGSNEQFF.

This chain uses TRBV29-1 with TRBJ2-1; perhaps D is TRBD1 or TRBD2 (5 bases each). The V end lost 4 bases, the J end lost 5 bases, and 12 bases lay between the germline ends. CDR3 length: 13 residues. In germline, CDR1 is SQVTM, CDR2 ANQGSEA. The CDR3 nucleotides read TGCAGCGTTGCTGGGGCGGGCGACAATGAGCAGTTCTTC. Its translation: CSVAGAGDNEQFF.